This is a list of T cell receptor beta chains from one sample in a study of response to subunit inactivated influenza vaccine. TCRdb processed the RT-PCR reads anew with MiXCR; each CDR3 protein has one entry. This sample carries around 850,000 distinct CDR3 sequences, about 18% of them seen once, and the ten largest clones take approximately 11%. The specimen was PBMCs from blood, collected roughly 5 days after vaccination. Receptor source: a man aged 50 or older who received an inactivated influenza vaccine. The CDR3 runs from the conserved cysteine through the conserved F or W. The order of the fields is V gene, D gene, clone size, J gene, CDR3 protein, CDR3 DNA. A D gene is named only where the DNA matches it firmly. Not every row has a clone size; where given, it reads once, few, many or a size class.

v_call: TRBV29-1; d_call: .; clone_size: many; j_call: TRBJ2-3; cdr3_aa: CSVEKGFPLTSTDTQYF; cdr3_nt: TGCAGCGTTGAAAAGGGTTTCCCCCTCACTAGCACAGATACGCAGTATTTT
v_call: TRBV7-8; d_call: .; clone_size: .; j_call: TRBJ2-7; cdr3_aa: CASSPVGGFLYEQYF; cdr3_nt: TGTGCCAGCAGCCCGGTTGGGGGTTTCCTCTACGAGCAGTACTTC
v_call: TRBV12-3/TRBV12-4; d_call: .; clone_size: few; j_call: TRBJ2-7; cdr3_aa: CASSKRDILDEQYF; cdr3_nt: TGTGCCAGCAGTAAACGGGACATTTTGGACGAGCAGTACTTC
v_call: TRBV5-1; d_call: .; clone_size: many; j_call: TRBJ2-7; cdr3_aa: CASSLAAEYEQYF; cdr3_nt: TGCGCCAGCAGCTTGGCGGCTGAATACGAGCAGTACTTC
v_call: TRBV29-1; d_call: .; clone_size: many; j_call: TRBJ2-1; cdr3_aa: CSVAPYRANEQFF; cdr3_nt: TGCAGCGTGGCTCCTTACAGGGCCAATGAGCAGTTCTTC
v_call: TRBV5-1; d_call: .; clone_size: few; j_call: TRBJ2-1; cdr3_aa: CASSLDAGARHINEQFF; cdr3_nt: TGCGCCAGCAGCTTGGACGCGGGGGCTCGGCACATCAATGAGCAGTTCTTC
v_call: TRBV5-6; d_call: .; clone_size: .; j_call: TRBJ2-1; cdr3_aa: CASSLLLLHEQFF; cdr3_nt: TGTGCCAGCAGCTTGTTGTTGTTGCATGAGCAGTTCTTC
v_call: TRBV20-1; d_call: .; clone_size: .; j_call: TRBJ2-7; cdr3_aa: CSARLVVHEQYF; cdr3_nt: TGCAGTGCTAGGTTGGTGGTCCACGAGCAGTACTTC
v_call: TRBV7-9; d_call: .; clone_size: .; j_call: TRBJ2-1; cdr3_aa: CASSSIMGSSYNEQFF; cdr3_nt: TGTGCCAGCAGCTCCATAATGGGAAGCTCCTACAATGAGCAGTTCTTC
v_call: TRBV28; d_call: .; clone_size: few; j_call: TRBJ2-7; cdr3_aa: CASSSGTQTVSYEQYF; cdr3_nt: TGTGCCAGCAGTTCCGGGACCCAGACCGTCTCCTACGAGCAGTACTTC